This T cell receptor (beta chain) derives from a study of CD8 T cells in ankylosing spondylitis. The table lists this clonotype with many counts. Via MiXCR, TCRdb re-called the 5' RACE reads, giving one row per CDR3 protein. The table lists roughly 240,000 distinct CDR3 sequences, less than 9.5% of them singletons. This CDR3 has 14 residues. V shed 5 bases and J shed 6 bases, with 18 bases lying between them. CDR1 and CDR2 from the germline V gene are SGHRS and YFSETQ. The chain carries TRBV5-1 and TRBJ2-7, with D tentatively TRBD1 (6 bases). Sequenced input: blood, either unsorted or a sorted T cell fraction (not recorded which). The TCR was taken from a female donor with ankylosing spondylitis or in good health (not recorded which). DNA of the CDR3: TGCGCCAGCAGAGGACAGCTCGACTCGGGCGAGCAGTACTTC. It is translated as CASRGQLDSGEQYF. Drawing the rest from reference TRBV5-1 and TRBJ2-7, the complete variable domain is KAGVTQTPRYLIKTRGQQVTLSCSPISGHRSVSWYQQTPGQGLQFLFEYFSETQRNKGNFPGRFSGRQFSNSRSEMNVSTLELGDSALYLCASRGQLDSGEQYFGPGTRLTVT.